This entry is about one TCR beta chain. This CDR3 region has 16 residues. V shed 3 bases and J 10 bases; nucleotides not matched to a gene: 10. CDR1 is KGHSH and CDR2 is LQKENI in the germline V gene. These data belong to a study of T-cell reconstitution after alpha-beta-depleted transplantation in children. Preparation of the TCRbeta library used unique molecular identifiers. Using its own MiXCR run on the PCR reads, TCRdb lists one record per CDR3 protein. The sample lists about 540,000 distinct CDR3 sequences; about a sixth were seen once. The input for sequencing was PBMCs from the stem cell graft donor, taken from the stem cell graft. The origin of this receptor is a human donor who donated a stem cell graft to a child with acute lymphoblastic leukemia. This rearrangement joins TRBV18 to TRBJ2-1; TRBD2 matches 12 bases. The CDR3 bases are TGTGCCAGCTCACCGACTAGCGGGAGCGGTTTCATGGAGCAGTTCTTC. Translated, it gives CASSPTSGSGFMEQFF.